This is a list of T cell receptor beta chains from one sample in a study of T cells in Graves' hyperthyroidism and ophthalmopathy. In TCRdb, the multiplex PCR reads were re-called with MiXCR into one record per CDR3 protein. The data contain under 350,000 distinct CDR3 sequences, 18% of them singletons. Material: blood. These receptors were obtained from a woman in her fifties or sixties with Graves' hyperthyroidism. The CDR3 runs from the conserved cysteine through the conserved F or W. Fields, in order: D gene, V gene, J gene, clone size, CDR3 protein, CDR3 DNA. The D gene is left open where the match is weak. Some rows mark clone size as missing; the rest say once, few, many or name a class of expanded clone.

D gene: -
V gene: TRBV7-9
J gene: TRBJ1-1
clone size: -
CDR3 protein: CASSQQKYRDHNEAFF
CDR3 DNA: TGTGCCAGCAGCCAACAGAAGTACAGGGATCACAATGAAGCTTTCTTT

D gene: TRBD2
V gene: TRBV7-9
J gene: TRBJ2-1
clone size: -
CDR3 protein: CASSPTSGREYNEQFF
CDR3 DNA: TGTGCCAGCAGCCCTACGAGCGGGAGGGAATACAATGAGCAGTTCTTC

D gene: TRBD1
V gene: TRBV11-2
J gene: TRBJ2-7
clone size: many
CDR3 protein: CASSSGTAYEQYF
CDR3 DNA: TGTGCCAGCAGCTCCGGGACAGCTTACGAGCAGTACTTC

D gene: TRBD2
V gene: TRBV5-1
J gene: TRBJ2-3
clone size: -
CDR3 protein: CASSLWGGPASGVGDTQYF
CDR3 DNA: TGCGCCAGCAGCTTGTGGGGGGGCCCGGCTAGCGGGGTTGGAGATACGCAGTATTTT

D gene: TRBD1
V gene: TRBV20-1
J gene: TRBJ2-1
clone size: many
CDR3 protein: CSARKGQVGYNEQFF
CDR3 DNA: TGCAGTGCTAGGAAAGGACAGGTTGGGTACAATGAGCAGTTCTTC

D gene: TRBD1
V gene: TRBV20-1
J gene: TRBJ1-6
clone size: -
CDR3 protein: CSARDPGRGQSPLHF
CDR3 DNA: TGCAGTGCTAGAGATCCGGGCAGGGGGCAGTCACCCCTCCACTTT

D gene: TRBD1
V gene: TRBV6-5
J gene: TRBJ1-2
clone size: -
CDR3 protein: CASSFSGTGDGYTF
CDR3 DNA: TGTGCCAGCAGTTTCTCCGGGACAGGGGATGGCTACACCTTC

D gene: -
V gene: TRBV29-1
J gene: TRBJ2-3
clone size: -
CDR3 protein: CSVPSNAGLSDTQYF
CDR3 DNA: TGCAGCGTCCCCAGTAATGCGGGGCTTTCAGATACGCAGTATTTT

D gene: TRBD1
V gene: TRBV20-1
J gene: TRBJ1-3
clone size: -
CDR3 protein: CSARASGQAGGNTIYF
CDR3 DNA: TGCAGTGCTAGAGCCTCGGGACAGGCGGGAGGAAACACCATATATTTT

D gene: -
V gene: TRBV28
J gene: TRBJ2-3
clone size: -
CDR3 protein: CASSLVLGVLGRTDTQYF
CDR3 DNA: TGTGCCAGCAGTTTGGTCCTCGGGGTACTGGGGCGCACAGATACGCAGTATTTT

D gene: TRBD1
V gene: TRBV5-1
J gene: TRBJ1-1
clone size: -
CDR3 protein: CASSLEQGTAFF
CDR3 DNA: TGCGCCAGCAGCTTGGAACAGGGGACGGCTTTCTTT

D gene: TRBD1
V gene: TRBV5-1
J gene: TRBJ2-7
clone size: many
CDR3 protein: CASSLDGTGTYEQYF
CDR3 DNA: TGCGCCAGCAGCCTGGACGGGACAGGAACCTACGAGCAGTACTTC

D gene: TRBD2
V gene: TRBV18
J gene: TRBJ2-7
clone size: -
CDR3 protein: CASSPQTGTSGYEQYF
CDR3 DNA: TGTGCCAGCTCACCACAGACCGGGACTAGCGGCTACGAGCAGTACTTC

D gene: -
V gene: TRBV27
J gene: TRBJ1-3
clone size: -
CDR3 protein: CASSLGTPRDSGNTIYF
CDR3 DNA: TGTGCCAGCAGTTTGGGGACTCCGAGGGACTCTGGAAACACCATATATTTT

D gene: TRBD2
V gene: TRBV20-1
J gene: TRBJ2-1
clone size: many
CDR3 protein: CSARDPSGGSYNEQFF
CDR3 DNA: TGCAGTGCTAGAGATCCTAGCGGGGGGTCCTACAATGAGCAGTTCTTC

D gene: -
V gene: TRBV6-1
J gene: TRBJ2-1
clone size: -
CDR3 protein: CASSVRGGEQFF
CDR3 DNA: TGTGCCAGCAGTGTAAGGGGAGGTGAGCAGTTCTTC

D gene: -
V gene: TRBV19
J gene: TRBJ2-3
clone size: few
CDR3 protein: CASSSARSRGTDTQYF
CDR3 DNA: TGTGCCAGTAGTTCGGCCAGATCGAGGGGTACAGATACGCAGTATTTT

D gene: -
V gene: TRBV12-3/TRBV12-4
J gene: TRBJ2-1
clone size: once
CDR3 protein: CASSNRDSTYNEQFF
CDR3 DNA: TGTGCCAGCAGTAATCGGGACTCTACCTACAATGAGCAGTTCTTC

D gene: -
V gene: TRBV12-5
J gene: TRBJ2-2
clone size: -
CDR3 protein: CASVSGPYTGELFF
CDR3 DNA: TGTGCTAGTGTTTCCGGGCCATACACCGGGGAGCTGTTTTTT

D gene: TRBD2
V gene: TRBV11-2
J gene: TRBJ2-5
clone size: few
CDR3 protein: CASSRTSGRAQQETQYF
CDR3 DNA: TGTGCCAGCAGCCGGACTAGCGGGAGGGCCCAACAAGAGACCCAGTACTTC

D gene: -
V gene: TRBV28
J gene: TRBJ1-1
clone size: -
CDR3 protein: CASSQTTGFRAFF
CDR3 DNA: TGTGCCAGCAGTCAAACGACAGGATTTCGAGCTTTCTTT

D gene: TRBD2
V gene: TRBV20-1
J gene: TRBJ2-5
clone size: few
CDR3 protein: CSASSGSQQETQYF
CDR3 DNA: TGCAGTGCGAGTAGCGGGAGTCAACAAGAGACCCAGTACTTC

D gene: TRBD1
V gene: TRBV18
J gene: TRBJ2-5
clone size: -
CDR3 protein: CASSRYTGTEETQYF
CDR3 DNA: TGTGCCAGCTCACGATACACCGGGACAGAAGAGACCCAGTACTTC

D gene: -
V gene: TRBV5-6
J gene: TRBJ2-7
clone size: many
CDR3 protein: CASSFRSYEQYF
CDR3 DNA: TGTGCCAGCAGCTTTCGGTCCTACGAGCAGTACTTC

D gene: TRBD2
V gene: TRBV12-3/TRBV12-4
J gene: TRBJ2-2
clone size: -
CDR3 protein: CASSPPSGQDGELFF
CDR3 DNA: TGTGCCAGCAGTCCCCCTAGCGGGCAAGACGGGGAGCTGTTTTTT

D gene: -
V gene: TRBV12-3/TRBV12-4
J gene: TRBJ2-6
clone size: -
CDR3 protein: CASNPSGANVLTF
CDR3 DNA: TGTGCCAGCAACCCCTCTGGGGCCAACGTCCTGACTTTC

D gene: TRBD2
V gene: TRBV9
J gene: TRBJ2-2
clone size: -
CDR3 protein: CASSVSGVNTGELFF
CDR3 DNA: TGTGCCAGCAGCGTAAGCGGGGTGAACACCGGGGAGCTGTTTTTT

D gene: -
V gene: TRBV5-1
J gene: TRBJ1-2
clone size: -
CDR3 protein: CASSPEGPIYGYTF
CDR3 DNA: TGCGCCAGCAGCCCGGAGGGGCCCATCTATGGCTACACCTTC

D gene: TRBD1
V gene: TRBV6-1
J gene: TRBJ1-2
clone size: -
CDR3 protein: CASSVTTGSNYGYTF
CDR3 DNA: TGTGCCAGCAGTGTTACGACAGGGAGTAACTATGGCTACACCTTC

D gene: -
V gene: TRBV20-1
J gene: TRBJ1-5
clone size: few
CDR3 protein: CSARQDSNQPQHF
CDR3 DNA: TGCAGTGCTAGACAGGATAGCAATCAGCCCCAGCATTTT

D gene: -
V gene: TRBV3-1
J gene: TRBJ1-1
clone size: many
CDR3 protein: CASSPLRGYTEAFF
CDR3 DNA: TGTGCCAGCAGCCCCCTCAGGGGATATACTGAAGCTTTCTTT

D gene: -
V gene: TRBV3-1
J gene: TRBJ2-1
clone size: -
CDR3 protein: CASSQVRGSYNEQFF
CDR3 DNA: TGTGCCAGCAGCCAAGTCAGGGGCTCCTACAATGAGCAGTTCTTC

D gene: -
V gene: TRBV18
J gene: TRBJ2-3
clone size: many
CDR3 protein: CASSPRQPYSTDTQYF
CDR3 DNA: TGTGCCAGCTCACCCCGACAGCCGTACAGCACAGATACGCAGTATTTT

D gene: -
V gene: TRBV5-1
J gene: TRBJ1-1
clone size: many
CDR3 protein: CASSFEGLTEAFF
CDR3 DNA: TGCGCCAGCAGCTTTGAAGGGCTAACTGAAGCTTTCTTT

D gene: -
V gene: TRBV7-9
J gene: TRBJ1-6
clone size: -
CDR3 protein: CASSFPRSPLHF
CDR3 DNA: TGTGCCAGCAGCTTTCCCCGGTCACCCCTCCACTTT

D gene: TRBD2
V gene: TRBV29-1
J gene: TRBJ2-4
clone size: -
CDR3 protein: CSVEKITGGDIQYF
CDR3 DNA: TGCAGCGTTGAAAAAATCACGGGGGGAGACATTCAGTACTTC

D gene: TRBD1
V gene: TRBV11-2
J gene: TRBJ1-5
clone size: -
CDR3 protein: CASSFRQGANQPQHF
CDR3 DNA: TGTGCCAGCAGCTTCCGACAGGGTGCGAATCAGCCCCAGCATTTT

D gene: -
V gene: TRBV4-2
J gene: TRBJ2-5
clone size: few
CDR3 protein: CASSQISLEETQYF
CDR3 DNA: TGTGCCAGCAGCCAAATAAGCCTAGAAGAGACCCAGTACTTC

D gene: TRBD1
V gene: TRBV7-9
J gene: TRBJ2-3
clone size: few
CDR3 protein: CAANRDSGTDTQYF
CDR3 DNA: TGTGCCGCCAACCGGGACAGCGGCACAGATACGCAGTATTTT

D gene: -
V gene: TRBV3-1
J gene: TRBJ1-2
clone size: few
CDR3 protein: CASSQDRTHTSGGYTF
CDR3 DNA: TGTGCCAGCAGCCAAGATCGGACGCACACCTCTGGGGGCTACACCTTC

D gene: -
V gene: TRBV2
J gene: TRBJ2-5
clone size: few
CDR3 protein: CASREGGETQYF
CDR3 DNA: TGTGCCAGCAGAGAGGGCGGAGAGACCCAGTACTTC

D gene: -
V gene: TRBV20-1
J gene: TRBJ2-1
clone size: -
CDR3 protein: CSARNSGNEQFF
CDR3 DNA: TGCAGTGCTCGAAACTCGGGAAATGAGCAGTTCTTC

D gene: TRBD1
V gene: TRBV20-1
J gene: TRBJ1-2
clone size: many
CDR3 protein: CSASQGQGAYYGYTF
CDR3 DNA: TGCAGTGCTAGTCAGGGACAGGGGGCTTACTATGGCTACACCTTC

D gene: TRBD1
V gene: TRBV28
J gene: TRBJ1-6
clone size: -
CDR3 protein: CASSLLDGTGEGNSPLHF
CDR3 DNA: TGTGCCAGCAGCCTACTCGATGGGACAGGGGAGGGTAATTCACCCCTCCACTTT